Below are 10 T cell receptor beta chains sequenced from a single sample in a study of T cell clonotyping in hematopoietic cell transplantation. Generated by immunoSEQ multiplex PCR, the TCRdb table keeps only in-frame clones and is missing some. The table lists over 9,500 clones, under 75% of them singletons. This specimen consisted of peripheral blood mononuclear cells, obtained 180 days after allogeneic stem cell transplant. The receptor set was obtained from a male patient aged 55 to 69 who had an allogeneic stem cell transplant from an unrelated donor, so the T cells may come from the graft donor. Some clones in this sample may be carry-over from other donors' samples.

By frequency in the sample, this clone is medium-sized. This chain uses TRBV4-1 with TRBJ2-7, with 7 bases matching TRBD1. With 1 base clipped from V and 1 base from J, the junction kept 7 bases outside the gene matches. Germline assignment: CDR1 MGHRA and CDR2 YSYEKL. This CDR3 region has 16 residues. The CDR3 coding sequence is TGCGCCAGCAGCCAAGGGGACAGTCCTTTTTCCTACGAGCAGTACTTC. Amino acid sequence: CASSQGDSPFSYEQYF.

The chain couples TRBV29-1 to TRBJ2-2; TRBD2 agrees at 7 bases. This CDR3 has 13 amino acids. V was pared by 6 bases and J by 6 bases, with 7 bases of the junction left unmatched. The germline CDR1 and CDR2 sequences are SQVTM and ANQGSEA. This CDR3 reads CSVQRGGAGELFF. The CDR3 coding sequence is TGCAGCGTACAGCGGGGTGGGGCCGGGGAGCTGTTTTTT.

This chain joins TRBV30 and TRBJ2-3; D call uncertain. V was trimmed by 4 bases and J by 2 bases, leaving 7 bases between them. The germline CDR1 and CDR2 sequences are GTSNPN and SVGIG (reference sequence). CDR3 length: 12 residues. DNA for the CDR3: TGTGCCTGGAATTCCGACACAGATACGCAGTATTTT. As protein: CAWNSDTDTQYF.

The J gene is TRBJ1-1, the V gene TRBV5-1; D remains unclear. The V gene lost 3 bases and the J gene lost 6 bases, with 12 bases spanning the gap. CDR3 length: 13 amino acids. Germline-derived CDR1 and CDR2 are SGHRS and YFSETQ. CDR3 sequence: CASSSTLRAEAFF. As DNA, the CDR3 is TGCGCCAGCAGCTCGACCCTACGGGCTGAAGCTTTCTTT.

The count of this clone is one. The gene calls are TRBV6-1 and TRBJ2-7; TRBD1 matches 9 bases. This CDR3 spans 13 amino acids. Trimming cost V 6 bases and J 5 bases; bases outside gene matches: 5. Per germline, CDR1 MNHNS and CDR2 SASEGT. This chain's CDR3 is CASSGTGLNEQYF. For the CDR3, the DNA is TGTGCCAGCAGCGGGACAGGGCTGAACGAGCAGTACTTC.

This sequence joins TRBV5-6 and TRBJ1-6; 7 nucleotides align to TRBD1. Germline lookup yields CDR1 SGHDT and CDR2 YYEEEE. The CDR3 contains 14 residues. The junction had 12 bases not matched to a gene; V was cut back by 3 bases and J by 15 bases. DNA for the CDR3: TGTGCCAGCAGCTCGCTGGGTGGGGACAGAGGCCTCCACTTT. The encoded protein is CASSSLGGDRGLHF. Full variable domain (outside the CDR3, taken from reference TRBV5-6 and TRBJ1-6): DAGVTQSPTHLIKTRGQQVTLRCSPKSGHDTVSWYQQALGQGPQFIFQYYEEEERQRGNFPDRFSGHQFPNYSSELNVNALLLGDSALYLCASSSLGGDRGLHFGNGTRLTVT.

The J gene is TRBJ2-5, the V gene TRBV27; TRBD1 aligns across 10 bases. The V gene end was trimmed by 5 bases and the J gene end by 4 bases; junction bases not matched to a gene: 10. The CDR3 has 16 amino acids. Germline V CDR1 and CDR2: MNHEY, SMNVEV (reference sequence). The CDR3 DNA is TGTGCCAGCAGTATCCTGGGACAGGGGTTGCGAGAGACCCAGTACTTC. This codes for CASSILGQGLRETQYF.

The rearrangement uses TRBV27 and TRBJ2-1; D is unclear. The germline gives CDR1 MNHEY, CDR2 SMNVEV (reference sequence). The CDR3 consists of 10 residues. This CDR3 is CASGGNEQFF. The CDR3 DNA follows: TGTGCGAGTGGCGGCAATGAGCAGTTCTTC.

The V gene is TRBV7-2, the J gene TRBJ2-7; D ambiguous. CDR3 length: 14 amino acids. CDR1 SGHTA and CDR2 FQGNSA come from the germline V gene. Trimming shortened V by 3 bases and J by 3 bases, and 12 bases separated the two germline ends. The CDR3 sequence: CASSFRAVGYEQYF. In DNA form, the CDR3 reads TGTGCCAGCAGCTTCCGGGCGGTGGGCTACGAGCAGTACTTC.

The J gene is TRBJ2-7, the V gene TRBV4-3, with TRBD2 identical over 7 bases. Trimming at V came to 0 bases and at J to 6 bases, leaving 2 bases not matched to a gene. CDR1 is LGHNA and CDR2 is YSLEER in the germline V gene. CDR3 size: 13 residues. The DNA for the CDR3 is TGCGCCAGCAGCCAAGATCGCGGGAGCGAGCAGTACTTC. It translates to CASSQDRGSEQYF.